Following are 5 T cell receptor beta chains from one sample sequenced in a study of CD8 T cells in Susac syndrome (dated by TCRdb to about 2019). The library came from the immunoSEQ multiplex PCR assay. RNA was extracted using the RNeasy kit, and about 0.45 to 1 microgram was reverse transcribed with random hexamers. The raw public reads went through TCRdb reprocessing: fastp at Q25, MiXCR clone calling, in-frame beta chains kept. For every CDR3 protein sequence, its rows merge into one entry that carries the most common genes and DNA. The sample table shows under 150,000 distinct CDR3 sequences, and 95% are seen once. The ten largest clones add up to more than 0.14% of the sample. The sample comprised CD4+ T cells from PBMCs. The receptors stem from a human donor with Susac syndrome.

J is TRBJ2-7 and V is TRBV30; TRBD1 matches at 11 bases. The CDR3 covers 14 residues. Germline V gives CDR1 GTSNPN, CDR2 SVGIG (reference sequence). V lost 3 bases and J lost 2; bases outside the gene matches: 3. The CDR3 reads CAWRGQGVAYEQYF. The CDR3 bases are TGTGCCTGGAGGGGACAGGGGGTTGCCTACGAGCAGTACTTC.

V usage is TRBV29-1 and J usage is TRBJ2-5; D is perhaps TRBD2 (7 bases). The germline V and J ends were trimmed by 0 bases and 5 bases, with 10 bases remaining between them. Germline CDR1 and CDR2: SQVTM and ANQGSEA. The CDR3 length is 13 residues. The chain's CDR3 is CSVEDGGRETQYF. CDR3 DNA sequence: TGCAGCGTTGAAGACGGGGGGCGGGAGACCCAGTACTTC. Full variable domain (rest looked up from reference TRBV29-1 and TRBJ2-5): SAVISQKPSRDICQRGTSLTIQCQVDSQVTMMFWYRQQPGQSLTLIATANQGSEATYESGFVIDKFPISRPNLTFSTLTVSNMSPEDSSIYLCSVEDGGRETQYFGPGTRLLVL.

The V gene is TRBV5-4, the J gene TRBJ1-3, with unresolved D. This CDR3 region has 12 residues. Trimming took off 0 bases at V and 8 bases at J, with 6 bases between the two ends. Germline loops: CDR1 SGHNT, CDR2 YYREEE (reference sequence). The CDR3: CASSLGGDTIYF. CDR3 coding DNA: TGTGCCAGCAGCTTGGGCGGTGACACCATATATTTT.

In its sample, this clonotype was seen once. The J gene is TRBJ2-5, the V gene TRBV20-1; tentatively, D is TRBD2 (7 bases). CDR1 and CDR2 from the germline V gene are DFQATT and SNEGSKA (reference sequence). The CDR3 is 13 residues long. The DNA for the CDR3 is TGCAGCATGGGGGGGCTTAACCAAGAGACCCAGTACTTC. Translating gives CSMGGLNQETQYF.

V gene TRBV14 combines with J gene TRBJ2-3; either TRBD1 or TRBD2 may fit D (5 bases each). The CDR3 sequence is 16 residues long. In germline, CDR1 is SGHDN, CDR2 FVKESK. V was clipped by 0 bases and J by 2 bases, with 12 bases between them. This CDR3 reads CASSQDGGLYTDTQYF. DNA for the CDR3: TGTGCCAGCAGCCAAGATGGGGGTCTGTACACAGATACGCAGTATTTT.